This T cell receptor beta chain was profiled in a study of T cells in Graves' hyperthyroidism and ophthalmopathy. Germline CDR1 reads WSHSY; CDR2 reads SAAADI. CDR3 size: 14 residues. For Graves' hyperthyroidism to be stable, ophthalmopathy could not progress within 18 months. With a duration under 2 months, the hyperthyroidism was newly diagnosed in patients aged 18 to 65. Orbital computed tomography, thyroid ultrasound, serum thyroxine and TRAb, and clinical symptoms together informed the diagnoses. From RNA transcripts, TCR beta CDR3 regions were amplified. Carried out on the TCR CDR3, a first-round RT-PCR used the HTBI primer set. Using its own MiXCR run on the multiplex PCR reads, TCRdb lists one record per CDR3 protein. This sample has hundreds of thousands of distinct CDR3 sequences; roughly a third occur once, and the top ten carry roughly 30%. Of note for this clonotype: At one end, the junction sequence differs from germline, possibly due to a read error.

Material for sequencing was blood. This chain connects TRBV10-2 to TRBJ1-6; D not certain. This clonotype originated in a woman aged 35 to 49 with Graves' hyperthyroidism. The CDR3 DNA sequence: TGCGCCAGCAGCCAGGCAGGTGGCTATTCACCCCCCCACTTT. This gives the protein CASSQAGGYSPPHF.